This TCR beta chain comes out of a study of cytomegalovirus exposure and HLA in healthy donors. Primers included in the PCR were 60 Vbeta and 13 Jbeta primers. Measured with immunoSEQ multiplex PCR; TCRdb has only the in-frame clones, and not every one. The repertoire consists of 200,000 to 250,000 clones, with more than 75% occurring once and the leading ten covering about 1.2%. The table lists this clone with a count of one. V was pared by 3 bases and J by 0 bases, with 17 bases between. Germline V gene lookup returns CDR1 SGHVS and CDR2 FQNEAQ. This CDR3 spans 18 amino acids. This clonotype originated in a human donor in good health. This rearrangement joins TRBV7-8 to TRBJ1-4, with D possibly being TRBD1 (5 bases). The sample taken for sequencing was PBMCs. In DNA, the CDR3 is TGTGCCAGCAGCTTTTTGTCGCTCGGGGGGGCAACTAATGAAAAACTGTTTTTT. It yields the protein CASSFLSLGGATNEKLFF.